The clone carrying this T cell receptor beta chain occurred many times. Its matching antigen is unknown. The record originates from a study of metastatic and nonmetastatic thyroid tumors. The overall study: It was across blood and tumor or nodule tissue from malignant and benign thyroid patients that repertoires were compared.

All patients were untreated before thyroid surgery. Study-level findings and limits: Malignant thyroid tumors reportedly exceeded benign nodules significantly in TCR beta diversity, with the difference appearing in blood and tumor.

Original processing methods: The study took CDR3 differences across clinicopathological groups and made a distant-metastasis classifier for papillary thyroid cancer from them. TCRdb called clones again from the PCR reads with MiXCR. In this record, the V and J calls reflect TCRdb's handling and not the investigators' own analysis. The sample yields about 40,000 clones, roughly an eighth seen once. V shed 4 bases and J shed 4 bases, with 9 bases lying between them. The CDR3 length is 13 residues. Germline CDR1 is SGHAT and CDR2 is FQNNGV. V usage is TRBV11-2 and J usage is TRBJ2-3; D remains ambiguous. Sequencing used blood. This receptor was identified in a female donor with papillary thyroid cancer or a benign thyroid nodule (not recorded which). Some clones in this sample may be carry-over from other donors' samples. CDR3 sequence reads: CASSSPWADTQYF. The CDR3 DNA reads as TGTGCCAGCAGCTCCCCCTGGGCAGATACGCAGTATTTT. The variable domain in full, with the rest retrieved from reference TRBV11-2 and TRBJ2-3, is EAGVAQSPRYKIIEKRQSVAFWCNPISGHATLYWYQQILGQGPKLLIQFQNNGVVDDSQLPKDRFSAERLKGVDSTLKIQPAKLEDSAVYLCASSSPWADTQYFGPGTRLTVL.